This T cell receptor beta chain was profiled in a study of T cell repertoires in aging, cancer and after chemotherapy. In the study overall: Six age groups, ranging from 30 or younger to 70 or older, included the donors. Paired samples before and after chemotherapy came from chronic lymphocytic leukemia patients on fludarabine- or bendamustine-based regimens. Roughly 8.8 million TCR reads made up the full dataset. Findings of the study overall: Untreated cancer patients had significantly lower blood TCR diversity than age-matched healthy donors.

Points on this clonotype: The target antigen is unknown. This may be a read error: a much more frequent sequence differs by one nucleotide.

Germline CDR1 MNHEY, CDR2 SVGAGI. V lost 5 bases to trimming and J lost 5 bases, with 16 bases between them. The CDR3 loop spans 15 amino acids. TRB rearrangements spanning V, D and J were amplified using mixed TRB-A/B primers. One entry per CDR3 protein results from TCRdb running MiXCR on the multiplex PCR reads. The sample carries 2,000 to 2,500 distinct CDR3 sequences, over 20% recorded once. Amplification of TCR beta used genomic DNA extracted from peripheral blood. This receptor was taken from a human donor with a blood cancer. V and J are TRBV6-5 and TRBJ1-5; perhaps TRBD1 as D (6 bases). The sequencing sample was made of blood. The CDR3: CASSTGGGGDQPQHF. Written as DNA, the CDR3 is TGTGCCAGCAGTACCGGAGGGGGGGGCGATCAGCCCCAGCATTTT.